The 16 T cell receptor beta chains given below trace back to one sample, sequenced in a study of blood T cells in healthy people across ages. A second PCR of 7 to 11 cycles used a sample-barcoded 5' primer and a J-beta primer mix. TCRdb fed the 5' RACE reads into MiXCR, producing one record per CDR3 protein. The top ten hold approximately 18% of the sample, which has 550,000 to 600,000 distinct CDR3 sequences, about 26% seen once. Material: blood. The receptor set was obtained from a woman aged 70-85 years in good health.

This chain connects TRBV20-1 to TRBJ2-5; D not certain. The J call is uncertain, as TRBJ2-1 better fits the DNA end. The CDR3 contains 12 residues. Germline values: CDR1 DFQATT, CDR2 SNEGSKA (reference sequence). The CDR3 DNA is TGCAGTCCACTTACTCAGATAGCTGAGCAGTTCTTC. Its translation is CSPLTQIAEQFF.

As for this clonotype: An end of the junction does not agree with germline; a read error may underlie this. The chain joins TRBV10-3 to TRBJ2-5; the D gene is possibly TRBD2 (6 bases). The J call may not be correct, given that the DNA end is closer to TRBJ2-7. In germline, CDR1 is ENHRY, CDR2 SYGVKD. This CDR3 is 17 amino acids long. CDR3 sequence: CATSDGATAGNVYEQYF. The CDR3 bases are TGTGCCACCAGTGATGGGGCGACAGCGGGTAACGTCTACGAGCAGTACTTC.

This clonotype was recorded a few times. The chain has TRBV24-1 and TRBJ2-5; 12 bases are a match to TRBD2. J lost 2 bases, V lost 4 bases, and 10 bases had no gene match. The length of the CDR3 is 18 residues. Germline CDR1 KGHDR, CDR2 SFDVKD. The CDR3 protein is CATSDRLLAGGFQETQYF. For the CDR3, the DNA is TGTGCCACCAGTGACCGATTACTAGCGGGAGGTTTTCAAGAGACCCAGTACTTC.

The chain couples TRBV7-2 to TRBJ2-3; 8 nucleotides match TRBD1. Germline trimming cut 5 bases from V and 9 bases from J; bases unmatched to any gene: 16. The V gene's germline CDR1 is SGHTA and CDR2 FQGNSA. The CDR3 covers 16 residues. In DNA, the CDR3 is TGTGCCAGCAGCATAGGGGACAGGCGCAGTGGTGTGACGCAGTATTTT. It codes for CASSIGDRRSGVTQYF.

Regarding this clonotype: The junction departs from the called germline gene at one end, perhaps through a read error. CDR3 sequence: CASSLTPGLYDYTF. The CDR3 DNA is TGTGCCAGCAGCTTAACTCCGGGTCTCTATGACTACACCTTC. V is TRBV7-2 and J is TRBJ1-2, with D unclear. CDR3 length equals 14 residues. In germline, CDR1 is SGHTA, CDR2 FQGNSA.

V usage is TRBV29-1 and J usage is TRBJ2-1; 10 bases agree with TRBD1. This CDR3 has 11 amino acids. CDR1 SQVTM and CDR2 ANQGSEA come from the germline V gene. Trimming removed 6 bases from V and 12 bases from J; junction bases left unmatched: 5. CDR3 amino acids: CSVGQGGVQFF. Written as DNA, the CDR3 is TGCAGCGTAGGACAGGGGGGAGTGCAGTTCTTC.

A note on this clonotype: The junction shows a germline mismatch at one end, possibly a read error. The chain recombines TRBV12-3 or TRBV12-4 with TRBJ2-1; D perhaps matches TRBD1 (5 bases). The CDR3 extends over 16 amino acids. The CDR3 DNA reads as TGTACCAGCAGTTTTCCCCAGACAAGGGGATACAATGAGCAGTTCTTC. It specifies CTSSFPQTRGYNEQFF.

This clonotype was observed a few times. This sequence joins TRBV6-1 and TRBJ2-1; 10 bases agree with TRBD1. V trimming: 10 bases; J trimming: 4 bases; junction bases outside the gene matches: 13. Germline lookup yields CDR1 MNHNS and CDR2 SASEGT. The CDR3 consists of 16 residues. The CDR3 DNA reads as TGTGCCACCGGGACAGGGGCTCTGGGGGTTTACAATGAGCAGTTCTTC. Translation gives CATGTGALGVYNEQFF.

This chain joins TRBV20-1 and TRBJ2-5; D is perhaps TRBD2 (6 bases). Deletions cut 5 bases from V and 7 bases from J, with 20 bases between. The CDR3 is 14 amino acids. Germline CDR1 DFQATT, CDR2 SNEGSKA (reference sequence). The chain's CDR3 is CSAYLSGPGGTQYF. The DNA of the CDR3 is TGCAGTGCTTACCTTAGCGGACCTGGGGGGACCCAGTACTTC.

The chain employs TRBV24-1 and TRBJ2-1; D is possibly TRBD1 (6 bases). Germline lookup yields CDR1 KGHDR and CDR2 SFDVKD. This CDR3 contains 14 residues. Trimming pared 6 bases from V and 0 bases from J, leaving 8 bases between. The CDR3 DNA sequence: TGTGCCACCAGTCGCAGGGGCTCCTACAATGAGCAGTTCTTC. Amino acids: CATSRRGSYNEQFF.

CDR3 DNA sequence: TGTGCCAGCAGTCATGGGGGCCAGGGTAGCAATCAGCCCCAGCATTTT. This gives the protein CASSHGGQGSNQPQHF. The chain recombines TRBV3-1 with TRBJ1-5, with D possibly TRBD1 on 6 matching bases. From germline, CDR1 is LGHDT and CDR2 YNNKEL (reference sequence). The germline V and J ends were trimmed by 6 bases and 0 bases, with 15 bases remaining between them. CDR3 length equals 16 residues.

The chain has TRBV6-2 or TRBV6-3 and TRBJ1-5; D not certain. The CDR3 loop spans 14 amino acids. Trimming cost V 8 bases and J 0 bases, with 11 bases left between them. Germline CDR1 is MNHEY and CDR2 is SVGEGT. This CDR3 is CASGGHYSNQPQHF. CDR3 DNA: TGTGCCAGCGGTGGGCATTATAGCAATCAGCCCCAGCATTTT.

The CDR3 loop reads CASSPGPYYYEQYF. The CDR3 region has the DNA TGTGCCAGCAGCCCGGGACCCTACTACTACGAGCAGTACTTC. This chain uses TRBV3-1 with TRBJ2-7, with D possibly called TRBD1 or TRBD2 (5 bases each). With 4 bases removed from V and 3 bases from J, the gap between germline ends came to 13 bases. This CDR3 region has 14 residues. Per the germline V gene, CDR1 is LGHDT and CDR2 is YNNKEL (reference sequence).

This clonotype was detected only a few times. The chain uses TRBV21-1 and TRBJ2-6; the table's D call TRBD1 went unverified against the DNA. TRBV21-1 is classified as a pseudogene. This CDR3 has 17 residues. The CDR3 here is CASSGQGAACGANVLTF. The CDR3 coding sequence is TGTGCCAGCAGCGGTCAGGGGGCGGCTTGTGGGGCCAACGTCCTGACTTTC.

There are a few counts of this clonotype. The chain links TRBV4-2 to TRBJ2-1; D is perhaps TRBD2 (5 bases). Germline loops: CDR1 LGHNA, CDR2 YNFKEQ. The CDR3 totals 17 residues. The V end lost 0 bases, the J end lost 0 bases, and 12 bases lay between the germline ends. This chain's CDR3 is CASSQEGRLSSYNEQFF. The CDR3 coding sequence is TGTGCCAGCAGCCAAGAGGGGAGACTGAGCTCCTACAATGAGCAGTTCTTC.

This clonotype appeared a few times. The chain carries TRBV7-9 and TRBJ2-4, with D possibly TRBD1 on 6 matching bases. The CDR3 contains 13 residues. V lost 5 bases, J lost 15 bases, and 20 bases lay in between. Germline CDR1 is SEHNR and CDR2 is FQNEAQ (reference sequence). The CDR3 bases are TGTGCCAGCAGCCCAGGGGTATGGGGCGCCGTGTACTTC. As protein: CASSPGVWGAVYF. Using reference TRBV7-9 and TRBJ2-4 for the parts outside the CDR3, the full variable domain is DTGVSQNPRHKITKRGQNVTFRCDPISEHNRLYWYRQTLGQGPEFLTYFQNEAQLEKSRLLSDRFSAERPKGSFSTLEIQRTEQGDSAMYLCASSPGVWGAVYFGAGTRLSVL.